The 25 T cell receptor beta chains reported below all come from one sample, sequenced in a study of T cell responses to AZD1222 COVID-19 vaccine. TCRdb keeps only in-frame clones here, not all; method: immunoSEQ multiplex PCR. There are about 140,000 clones in the sample; roughly 88% occur only once, and nearly 3.5% lies in the top ten. This sample comprised peripheral blood, obtained on day 0 of AZD1222 vaccination. These receptor sequences come from an adult in good health.

The chain links TRBV19 to TRBJ2-5; D may be TRBD1 or TRBD2 (5 bases each). Germline V gene sequence: CDR1 LNHDA, CDR2 SQIVND (reference sequence). The CDR3 runs to 14 residues. V lost 1 base and J lost 5, with 11 bases in between. The CDR3 loop reads CASSIGGKGETQYF. CDR3 nucleotide sequence: TGTGCCAGTAGTATAGGAGGGAAGGGGGAGACCCAGTACTTC. Using reference TRBV19 and TRBJ2-5 for the parts outside the CDR3, the full variable domain is DGGITQSPKYLFRKEGQNVTLSCEQNLNHDAMYWYRQDPGQGLRLIYYSQIVNDFQKGDIAEGYSVSREKKESFPLTVTSAQKNPTAFYLCASSIGGKGETQYFGPGTRLLVL.

The chain joins TRBV4-2 to TRBJ2-7; no clear D gene. The length of the CDR3 is 13 residues. Deletions cut 2 bases from V and 2 bases from J, with 7 bases between. Germline CDR1 is LGHNA and CDR2 is YNFKEQ. CDR3: CASSQYGTYEQYF. The CDR3 DNA is TGTGCCAGCAGCCAATATGGGACCTACGAGCAGTACTTC.

This chain links TRBV4-3 with TRBJ2-7, with 7 nucleotides matching TRBD1. The CDR3 runs to 15 residues. Germline lookup yields CDR1 LGHNA and CDR2 YSLEER. The V and J ends lost 0 bases and 1 base, in that order; junction bases with no gene match: 3. As DNA, the CDR3 is TGCGCCAGCAGCCAAGAAGGCAGGGGGTCCTACGAGCAGTACTTC. As protein: CASSQEGRGSYEQYF.

The chain couples TRBV19 to TRBJ2-1, with D perhaps matching TRBD2 (5 bases). CDR3 size: 15 residues. The germline V and J ends were trimmed by 8 bases and 2 bases, with 16 bases remaining between them. Germline V gene lookup returns CDR1 LNHDA and CDR2 SQIVND (reference sequence). The CDR3 bases are TGTGCCAGTTCGCTAGCAGAAGTAGCCTACAATGAGCAGTTCTTC. It yields the protein CASSLAEVAYNEQFF.

V is TRBV27 and J is TRBJ1-2, with 8 bases matching TRBD1. This CDR3 contains 16 residues. After removal of 4 bases from V and 3 bases from J, the junction contained 10 bases not matched to a gene. From germline, CDR1 is MNHEY and CDR2 SMNVEV (reference sequence). CDR3 amino acids: CASSSTPGTGYYGYTF. Written as DNA, the CDR3 is TGTGCCAGCAGTTCAACCCCCGGGACAGGATACTATGGCTACACCTTC.

This chain connects TRBV27 to TRBJ2-2, with D perhaps being TRBD1 or TRBD2 (5 bases each). Germline loops: CDR1 MNHEY, CDR2 SMNVEV (reference sequence). Trimming removed 5 bases at V and 4 bases at J, with 14 bases between. The CDR3 contains 15 residues. For the CDR3, the DNA is TGTGCCAGCAGTCCATGGGGGACGTCCACCGGGGAGCTGTTTTTT. Protein: CASSPWGTSTGELFF.

This chain links TRBV24-1 with TRBJ1-2, with D perhaps matching TRBD1 (5 bases). From germline, CDR1 is KGHDR and CDR2 SFDVKD. V lost 4 bases and J 7 bases, leaving 12 bases between the germline ends. This CDR3 has 13 residues. The CDR3 sequence is CATSDRAWGGYTF. The CDR3 DNA reads as TGTGCCACCAGTGACAGGGCATGGGGTGGCTACACCTTC.

The V gene is TRBV3-1 (or the pseudogene TRBV3-2), the J gene TRBJ1-2; D is perhaps TRBD1 (5 bases). The ends were cut back, 0 bases at V and 5 bases at J, with 19 bases in the middle. Germline assignment: CDR1 LGHDT and CDR2 YNNKEL (reference sequence). This CDR3 has 17 residues. Here the CDR3 reads CASSQDWGDHSAYGYTF. For the CDR3, the DNA is TGTGCCAGCAGCCAAGATTGGGGGGACCACTCCGCATATGGCTACACCTTC.

The chain employs TRBV20-1 and TRBJ2-5; tentative D call: TRBD2 (6 bases). CDR3 size: 13 residues. Germline V gene lookup returns CDR1 DFQATT and CDR2 SNEGSKA (reference sequence). V lost 3 bases to trimming and J lost 5 bases, with 13 bases between them. Written as DNA, the CDR3 is TGCAGTGCTAGTCGGGGGATAGGGGAGACCCAGTACTTC. This translates into CSASRGIGETQYF.

The rearrangement links TRBV6-2 or TRBV6-3 to TRBJ1-1; TRBD1 aligns across 7 bases. The V gene's germline CDR1 is MNHEY and CDR2 SVGEGT. This CDR3 has 13 amino acids. V lost 2 bases and J lost 12; bases outside the gene matches: 9. The CDR3 DNA sequence: TGTGCCAGCAGTTACGTTACAGGGGCTGGAACTTTCTTT. Its translation: CASSYVTGAGTFF.

The J gene is TRBJ1-1, the V gene TRBV28; D call uncertain. Trimming left V 3 bases short and J 0 bases short, with 8 bases between. Germline V gene lookup returns CDR1 MDHEN and CDR2 SYDVKM. The CDR3 totals 14 residues. The CDR3 loop reads CASSFSAVNTEAFF. Here the CDR3 DNA reads TGTGCCAGCAGTTTTTCGGCAGTGAACACTGAAGCTTTCTTT.

The chain employs TRBV19 and TRBJ2-3; the D gene is possibly TRBD1 (5 bases). The CDR3 consists of 13 residues. V was pared by 9 bases and J by 2 bases, with 12 bases between. The V gene's germline CDR1 is LNHDA and CDR2 SQIVND (reference sequence). The CDR3 is CASRDRATDTQYF. CDR3 coding DNA: TGTGCCAGCAGGGATCGGGCCACAGATACGCAGTATTTT. The variable domain in full, with the rest retrieved from reference TRBV19 and TRBJ2-3, is DGGITQSPKYLFRKEGQNVTLSCEQNLNHDAMYWYRQDPGQGLRLIYYSQIVNDFQKGDIAEGYSVSREKKESFPLTVTSAQKNPTAFYLCASRDRATDTQYFGPGTRLTVL.

The genes are TRBV5-1 and TRBJ2-1, with TRBD1 matching over 11 bases. The CDR3 length is 17 residues. Germline assignment: CDR1 SGHRS and CDR2 YFSETQ. V was clipped by 7 bases and J by 10 bases; unmatched bases: 19. The CDR3: CASDPHGQGALGNEQFF. The CDR3 region has the DNA TGCGCCAGCGACCCGCATGGACAGGGGGCGCTTGGGAACGAGCAGTTCTTC. The full variable domain, its missing parts supplied by reference TRBV5-1 and TRBJ2-1, is KAGVTQTPRYLIKTRGQQVTLSCSPISGHRSVSWYQQTPGQGLQFLFEYFSETQRNKGNFPGRFSGRQFSNSRSEMNVSTLELGDSALYLCASDPHGQGALGNEQFFGPGTRLTVL.

The V call is TRBV6-2 or TRBV6-3, the J call TRBJ1-2; 9 nucleotides align to TRBD1. After removal of 2 bases from V and 5 bases from J, the junction contained 6 bases not matched to a gene. This CDR3 spans 15 amino acids. Germline CDR1 MNHEY, CDR2 SVGEGT. In DNA, the CDR3 is TGTGCCAGCAGTTACGGGGACAGGGTCCTATATGGCTACACCTTC. Amino acids: CASSYGDRVLYGYTF.

V is TRBV6-5 and J is TRBJ1-5, with a tentative D call TRBD1 (6 bases). V dropped 3 bases and J dropped 4 bases, with 10 bases sitting between them. CDR3 size: 14 residues. Looked up from germline, CDR1 is MNHEY and CDR2 is SVGAGI. The CDR3 DNA reads as TGTGCCAGCAGTTATGGACAGACAAATCAGCCCCAGCATTTT. Encoded protein: CASSYGQTNQPQHF.

This rearrangement joins TRBV4-3 to TRBJ2-7, with D unclear. V was shortened by 0 bases and J by 0 bases, with 6 bases between the two germline ends. Germline CDR1 and CDR2: LGHNA and YSLEER. This CDR3 region has 14 residues. This CDR3 is CASSQDAASYEQYF. The DNA for the CDR3 is TGCGCCAGCAGCCAAGATGCCGCCTCCTACGAGCAGTACTTC.

This clone turned up a few times. The DNA of the CDR3 is TGTGCCAGTACCCCTTCGGACGGGAACACTGAAGCTTTCTTT. It codes for CASTPSDGNTEAFF. The chain employs TRBV19 and TRBJ1-1; the D is unclear. V shed 7 bases and J shed 1 base, with 13 bases lying between them. CDR1 and CDR2 (germline): LNHDA, SQIVND (reference sequence). The CDR3 is 14 residues long. The whole variable domain, remainder taken from reference TRBV19 and TRBJ1-1, is DGGITQSPKYLFRKEGQNVTLSCEQNLNHDAMYWYRQDPGQGLRLIYYSQIVNDFQKGDIAEGYSVSREKKESFPLTVTSAQKNPTAFYLCASTPSDGNTEAFFGQGTRLTVV.

The chain is built from TRBV5-1 and TRBJ1-6; 7 positions match TRBD1. Germline V gene lookup returns CDR1 SGHRS and CDR2 YFSETQ. V lost 4 bases, J lost 11 bases, and 12 bases stayed unmatched. This CDR3 has 15 residues. The CDR3 nucleotides read TGCGCCAGCAGCCCCCCCCGACAGGGTTGGGCACCCCTCCACTTT. Its translation is CASSPPRQGWAPLHF.

In this sample, this clone turned up a few times. The V gene is TRBV27, the J gene TRBJ2-7; D possibly corresponds to TRBD1 (6 bases). Germline assignment: CDR1 MNHEY and CDR2 SMNVEV (reference sequence). The CDR3 covers 13 residues. Trimming cost V 8 bases and J 3 bases, with 14 bases left between them. DNA for the CDR3: TGTGCCAGCGCCTGGGACACCGACTACGAGCAGTACTTC. It encodes CASAWDTDYEQYF.

CDR3: CASSPLRGTGELFF. The CDR3 DNA is TGCGCCAGCAGCCCTCTTCGAGGCACCGGGGAGCTGTTTTTT. V usage is TRBV4-3 and J usage is TRBJ2-2; D is ambiguous. CDR1 and CDR2 (germline): LGHNA, YSLEER. This CDR3 has 14 amino acids. Deletions cut 4 bases from V and 4 bases from J, with 10 bases between.

A remark on this clone: An end of the junction does not agree with germline; a read error may underlie this. The chain has TRBV19 and TRBJ1-3, with D perhaps TRBD1 (5 bases). The CDR3 runs to 15 residues. The germline V gene encodes CDR1 LNHDA and CDR2 SQIVND (reference sequence). In DNA, the CDR3 is TGTGCCAGCAGTATCCAGGGAAGTACTGGAAACACCATATATTTT. Translating gives CASSIQGSTGNTIYF.

V usage is TRBV5-4 and J usage is TRBJ2-2; TRBD2 might be the D (6 bases). The CDR3 is 16 residues long. Germline CDR1 reads SGHNT; CDR2 reads YYREEE (reference sequence). The V and J ends lost 5 bases and 4 bases respectively, with 18 bases between them. The CDR3 protein is CASRNLAWGGTGELFF. The CDR3, as DNA: TGTGCCAGCAGGAACCTTGCCTGGGGAGGCACCGGGGAGCTGTTTTTT.

The chain joins TRBV7-2 to TRBJ2-6; D is ambiguous. Germline assignment: CDR1 SGHTA and CDR2 FQGNSA. This CDR3 has 13 residues. The CDR3 sequence: CALRFTGANVLTF. CDR3 nucleotides: TGTGCTTTGAGGTTCACTGGGGCCAACGTCCTGACTTTC.

The chain combines TRBV23-1 with TRBJ2-1, with 8 bases fitting TRBD2. TRBV23-1 is annotated as an ORF whose role is uncertain. CDR3 length: 16 amino acids. V dropped 0 bases and J dropped 3; count of bases not matched to a gene: 4. CDR3 bases: TGCGCCAGCAGTCAATCTACACTAGCGGTCTACAATGAGCAGTTCTTC. It specifies CASSQSTLAVYNEQFF.

The V and J genes are TRBV6-5 and TRBJ2-5; tentatively, D is TRBD1 (5 bases). The V gene lost 6 bases and the J gene lost 1 base, with 9 bases spanning the gap. CDR3 length equals 13 residues. CDR1 is MNHEY, CDR2 SVGAGI, per germline. The CDR3 DNA sequence: TGTGCCAGCAGCACTGGGGCCCAAGAGACCCAGTACTTC. This sequence encodes CASSTGAQETQYF.